A single sample is the source of the 14 T cell receptor beta chains below, sequenced in a study of post-analysis software for immune sequencing data. These receptors' antigens are unknown. The TCR beta cDNA libraries carried unique molecular identifiers. In TCRdb, the PCR reads were re-called with MiXCR into one record per CDR3 protein. Here the sample spans almost 700,000 distinct CDR3 sequences, about 60% being singletons. Study observations and caveats: Several TRBV segments, TRBV5-6, TRBV5-1 and TRBV20-1 among them, were found more frequent in patients than controls.

The specimen sequenced was blood. These receptors originate from a girl aged 2-9 years with multiple sclerosis.

The rearrangement links TRBV6-5 to TRBJ1-5; no clear D. Trimming cost V 5 bases and J 3 bases, with 8 bases left between them. CDR3 length: 13 residues. Germline CDR1 is MNHEY and CDR2 is SVGAGI. CDR3 in DNA: TGTGCCAGCAGTCCCGCATACAATCAGCCCCAGCATTTT. Residues: CASSPAYNQPQHF.

The chain recombines TRBV28 with TRBJ2-3; TRBD2 matches 7 bases. The length of the CDR3 is 15 residues. J was trimmed by 3 bases and V by 7 bases; bases with no gene match: 10. CDR1 is MDHEN and CDR2 is SYDVKM in the germline V gene. DNA for the CDR3: TGTGCCAGCACCTCCAGGGAGGGTAAGACAGATACGCAGTATTTT. Its translation: CASTSREGKTDTQYF.

This rearrangement joins TRBV5-1 to TRBJ2-1; TRBD2 might be the D (6 bases). The V gene lost 1 base and the J gene lost 7 bases, with 21 bases spanning the gap. Germline assignment: CDR1 SGHRS and CDR2 YFSETQ. The CDR3 runs to 17 residues. The CDR3 here is CASSLYPEGNFGNEQFF. The CDR3 DNA reads TGCGCCAGCAGCTTGTATCCGGAGGGAAACTTCGGGAATGAGCAGTTCTTC.

The chain carries TRBV20-1 and TRBJ2-1; no definite D call. Trimming cost V 3 bases and J 0 bases, with 12 bases left between them. The CDR3 loop spans 15 amino acids. Germline V lookup: CDR1 DFQATT, CDR2 SNEGSKA (reference sequence). For the CDR3, the DNA is TGCAGTGCTAGCTTGACTTCTAGCTCCTACAATGAGCAGTTCTTC. This encodes CSASLTSSSYNEQFF.

This clonotype was seen a few times. The chain employs TRBV29-1 and TRBJ2-1, with D possibly matching TRBD1 (5 bases). V shed 7 bases and J shed 3 bases, with 10 bases lying between them. Germline V gene lookup returns CDR1 SQVTM and CDR2 ANQGSEA. This CDR3 has 12 amino acids. Here the CDR3 reads CSGVRDYNEQFF. The CDR3 region has the DNA TGCAGCGGTGTCAGGGACTACAATGAGCAGTTCTTC.

V usage is TRBV28 and J usage is TRBJ2-3, with 11 bases identical to TRBD1. The V and J ends lost 8 bases and 4 bases, in that order; junction bases with no gene match: 2. The CDR3 sequence is 13 residues long. CDR1 is MDHEN and CDR2 is SYDVKM in the germline V gene. CDR3 sequence: CASGTGGADTQYF. The CDR3 DNA follows: TGTGCCAGCGGGACAGGGGGAGCAGATACGCAGTATTTT.

This clonotype was seen only a few times. The V and J genes are TRBV7-9 and TRBJ2-5, with 8 nucleotides matching TRBD1. CDR1 is SEHNR and CDR2 is FQNEAQ in the germline V gene (reference sequence). J was trimmed by 5 bases and V by 4 bases; bases with no gene match: 9. The CDR3 loop spans 15 amino acids. The chain's CDR3 is CASSSRTGTGETQYF. The DNA for the CDR3 is TGTGCCAGCAGCTCTCGGACAGGGACCGGTGAGACCCAGTACTTC.

V and J are TRBV6-6 and TRBJ1-2; TRBD1 matches 7 bases. Per the germline V gene, CDR1 is MNHNY and CDR2 is SVGAGI (reference sequence). Trimming removed 7 bases from V and 1 base from J; junction bases left unmatched: 12. The CDR3 contains 16 residues. CDR3 DNA: TGTGCCAGCACCCGACAGGGACGGGGTGTTAACTATGGCTACACCTTC. Its protein product is CASTRQGRGVNYGYTF.

The chain couples TRBV15 to TRBJ2-4; possible D gene TRBD1, 5 bases. The tail of the sequence fits TRBJ2-5 better, so the J call may be wrong. CDR1 and CDR2 (germline): LNHNV, YYDKDF (reference sequence). The CDR3 consists of 14 residues. CDR3 sequence (DNA): TGTGCCACCAGCAGAGGGTTGCAGGGAGAGACCCAGTACTTC. Its protein product is CATSRGLQGETQYF.

In regard to this clonotype: An end of the junction differs from the germline gene, which may be a read error. This chain uses TRBV5-1 with TRBJ2-3; D not certain. Germline CDR1 is SGHRS and CDR2 is YFSETQ. There are 13 residues in the CDR3. This chain's CDR3 is CAGRMWSADTQYF. The CDR3 DNA follows: TGCGCCGGCAGGATGTGGTCGGCAGATACGCAGTATTTT.

The rearrangement joins TRBV6-5 to TRBJ1-1, with TRBD1 matching 12 bases. V gave up 0 bases and J gave up 8 bases; unmatched junction bases: 4. From germline, CDR1 is MNHEY and CDR2 SVGAGI. The CDR3 contains 15 residues. CDR3 protein: CASSYSRDRGLEAFF. The DNA for the CDR3 is TGTGCCAGCAGTTACTCACGGGACAGGGGGCTCGAAGCTTTCTTT.

The V call is TRBV6-6, the J call TRBJ1-5, with 7 bases identical to TRBD1. This CDR3 has 14 amino acids. V shed 6 bases and J 3 bases; nucleotides not matched to a gene: 5. CDR1 is MNHNY, CDR2 SVGAGI, per germline (reference sequence). Written as DNA, the CDR3 is TGTGCCAGCAGAACAGGGGTTATCAATCAGCCCCAGCATTTT. This gives the protein CASRTGVINQPQHF.

This sequence joins TRBV7-3 and TRBJ2-1, with 8 bases fitting TRBD2. The CDR3 length is 15 residues. In germline, CDR1 is SGHTA, CDR2 FQGTGA. With V trimmed by 5 bases and J by 5 bases, 8 bases remained unmatched. DNA for the CDR3: TGTGCCAGCAGCCTGCCAGCGGGAGAGCACAATGAGCAGTTCTTC. Its protein is CASSLPAGEHNEQFF. Complete variable domain (other parts from reference TRBV7-3 and TRBJ2-1): GAGVSQTPSNKVTEKGKYVELRCDPISGHTALYWYRQSLGQGPEFLIYFQGTGAADDSGLPNDRFFAVRPEGSVSTLKIQRTERGDSAVYLCASSLPAGEHNEQFFGPGTRLTVL.

V gene TRBV6-2 or TRBV6-3 combines with J gene TRBJ1-1; 7 bases agree with TRBD1. The V gene end was trimmed by 0 bases and the J gene end by 0 bases; junction bases not matched to a gene: 13. Germline CDR1 reads MNHEY; CDR2 reads SVGEGT. This CDR3 has 19 amino acids. The CDR3 DNA follows: TGTGCCAGCAGTTACTCGACTACAGGACAGGAGGGTATGAACACTGAAGCTTTCTTT. Translating it yields CASSYSTTGQEGMNTEAFF.